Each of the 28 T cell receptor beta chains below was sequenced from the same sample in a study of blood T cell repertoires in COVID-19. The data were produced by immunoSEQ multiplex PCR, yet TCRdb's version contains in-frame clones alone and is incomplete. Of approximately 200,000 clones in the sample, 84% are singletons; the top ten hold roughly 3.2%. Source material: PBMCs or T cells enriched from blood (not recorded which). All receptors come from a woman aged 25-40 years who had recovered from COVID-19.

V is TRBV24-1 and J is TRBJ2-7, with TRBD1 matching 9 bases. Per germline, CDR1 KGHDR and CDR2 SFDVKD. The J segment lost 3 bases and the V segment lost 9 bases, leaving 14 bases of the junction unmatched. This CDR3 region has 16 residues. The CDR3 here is CATGGTGPYQSYEQYV. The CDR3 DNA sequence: TGTGCCACCGGAGGGACAGGGCCGTACCAAAGCTACGAGCAGTACGTC.

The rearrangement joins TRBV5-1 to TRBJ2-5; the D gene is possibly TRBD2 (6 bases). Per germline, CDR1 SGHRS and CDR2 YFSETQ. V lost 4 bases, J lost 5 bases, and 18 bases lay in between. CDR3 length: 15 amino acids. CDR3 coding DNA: TGCGCCAGCAGCAAACCGGGACTCCCCCCTGAGACCCAGTACTTC. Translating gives CASSKPGLPPETQYF.

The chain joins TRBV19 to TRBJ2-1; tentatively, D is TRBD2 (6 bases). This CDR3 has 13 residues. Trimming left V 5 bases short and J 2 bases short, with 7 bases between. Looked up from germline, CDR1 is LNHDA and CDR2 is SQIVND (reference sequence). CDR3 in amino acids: CASSLAAYNEQFF. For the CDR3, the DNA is TGTGCCAGTAGTTTAGCGGCCTACAATGAGCAGTTCTTC.

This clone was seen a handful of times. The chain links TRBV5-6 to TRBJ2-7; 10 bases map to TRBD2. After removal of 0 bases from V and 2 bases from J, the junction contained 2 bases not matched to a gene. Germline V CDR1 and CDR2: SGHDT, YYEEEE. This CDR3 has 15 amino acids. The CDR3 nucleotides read TGTGCCAGCAGCTTGGTACTAGCGGGAACCTACGAGCAGTACTTC. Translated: CASSLVLAGTYEQYF.

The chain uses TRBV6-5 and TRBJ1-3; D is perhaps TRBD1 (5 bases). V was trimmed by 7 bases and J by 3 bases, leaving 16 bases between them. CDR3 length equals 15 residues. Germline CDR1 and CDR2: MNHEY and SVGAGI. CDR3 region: CASTPGGGSGNTIYF. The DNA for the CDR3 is TGTGCCAGCACCCCGGGGGGGGGTAGTGGAAACACCATATATTTT.

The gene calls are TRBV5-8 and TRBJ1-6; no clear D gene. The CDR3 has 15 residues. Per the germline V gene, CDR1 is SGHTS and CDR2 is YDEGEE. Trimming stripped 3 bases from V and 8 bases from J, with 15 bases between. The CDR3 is CASSWRVNIDSPLHF. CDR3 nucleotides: TGTGCCAGCAGCTGGAGAGTCAATATAGATTCACCCCTCCACTTT.

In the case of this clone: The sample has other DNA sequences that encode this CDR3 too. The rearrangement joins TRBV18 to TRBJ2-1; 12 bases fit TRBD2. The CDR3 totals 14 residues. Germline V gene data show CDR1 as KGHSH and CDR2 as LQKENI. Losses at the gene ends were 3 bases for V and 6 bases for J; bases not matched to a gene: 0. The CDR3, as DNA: TGTGCCAGCTCACCGGGACTAGCGGGCAATGAGCAGTTCTTC. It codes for CASSPGLAGNEQFF.

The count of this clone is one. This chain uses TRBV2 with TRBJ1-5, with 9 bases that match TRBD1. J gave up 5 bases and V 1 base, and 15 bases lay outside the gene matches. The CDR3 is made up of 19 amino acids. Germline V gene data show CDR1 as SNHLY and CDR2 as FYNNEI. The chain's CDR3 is CASSEGGTGWKFGDQPQHF. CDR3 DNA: TGTGCCAGCAGTGAAGGTGGGACAGGGTGGAAGTTTGGGGATCAGCCCCAGCATTTT.

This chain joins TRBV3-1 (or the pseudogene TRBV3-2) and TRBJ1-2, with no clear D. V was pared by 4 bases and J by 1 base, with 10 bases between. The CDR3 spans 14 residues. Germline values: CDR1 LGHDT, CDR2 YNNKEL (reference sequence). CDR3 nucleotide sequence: TGTGCCAGCAGCCCGAATGGCAATAACTATGGCTACACCTTC. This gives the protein CASSPNGNNYGYTF.

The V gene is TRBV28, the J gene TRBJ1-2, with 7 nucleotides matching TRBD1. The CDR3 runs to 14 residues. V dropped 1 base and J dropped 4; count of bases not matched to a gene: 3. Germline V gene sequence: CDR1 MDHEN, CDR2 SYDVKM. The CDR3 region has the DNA TGTGCCAGCAGTTTATCTGGGACAGTCTATGGCTACACCTTC. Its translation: CASSLSGTVYGYTF.

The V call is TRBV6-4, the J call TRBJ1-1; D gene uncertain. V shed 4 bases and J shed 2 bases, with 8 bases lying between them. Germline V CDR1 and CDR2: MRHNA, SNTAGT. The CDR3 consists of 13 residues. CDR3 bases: TGTGCCAGCAGTGGCCAGGAAAACACTGAAGCTTTCTTT. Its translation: CASSGQENTEAFF.

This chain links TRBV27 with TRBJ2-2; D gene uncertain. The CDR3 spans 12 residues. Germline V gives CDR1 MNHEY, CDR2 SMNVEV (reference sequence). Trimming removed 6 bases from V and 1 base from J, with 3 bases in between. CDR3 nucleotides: TGTGCCAGCAGCTGGAACACCGGGGAGCTGTTTTTT. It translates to CASSWNTGELFF.

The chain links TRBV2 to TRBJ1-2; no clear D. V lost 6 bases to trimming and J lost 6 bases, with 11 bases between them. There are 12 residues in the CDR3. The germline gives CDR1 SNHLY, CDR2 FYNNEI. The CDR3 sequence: CASSPDNDGYTF. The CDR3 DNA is TGTGCCAGCAGCCCCGACAATGATGGCTACACCTTC.

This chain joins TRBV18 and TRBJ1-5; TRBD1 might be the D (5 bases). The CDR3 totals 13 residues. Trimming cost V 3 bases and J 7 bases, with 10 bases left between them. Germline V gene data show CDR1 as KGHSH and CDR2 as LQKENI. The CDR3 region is CASSPSQDQPQHF. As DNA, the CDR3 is TGTGCCAGCTCACCTTCACAGGACCAGCCCCAGCATTTT.

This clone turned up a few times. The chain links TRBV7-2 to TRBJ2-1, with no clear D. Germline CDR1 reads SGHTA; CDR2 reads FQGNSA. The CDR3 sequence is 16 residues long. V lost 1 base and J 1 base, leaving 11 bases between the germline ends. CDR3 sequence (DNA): TGTGCCAGCAGCTTAGAGCCGACTGGATCCTACAATGAGCAGTTCTTC. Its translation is CASSLEPTGSYNEQFF.

The CDR3 region has the DNA TGTGCCAGCAGTTACTCGGAGACAGGGGCTGGAAACACCATATATTTT. Protein product: CASSYSETGAGNTIYF. This chain links TRBV6-5 with TRBJ1-3; 8 bases fit TRBD1. The CDR3 length is 16 residues. The germline CDR1 and CDR2 sequences are MNHEY and SVGAGI. The ends lost 0 bases at V and 2 bases at J; junction bases unmatched: 3.

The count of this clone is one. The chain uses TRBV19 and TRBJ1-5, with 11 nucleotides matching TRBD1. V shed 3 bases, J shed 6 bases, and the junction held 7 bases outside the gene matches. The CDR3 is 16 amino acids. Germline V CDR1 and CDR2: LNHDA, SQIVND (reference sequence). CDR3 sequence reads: CASSINRGTGGQPQHF. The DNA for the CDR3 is TGTGCCAGTAGTATTAATCGAGGGACAGGGGGTCAGCCCCAGCATTTT.

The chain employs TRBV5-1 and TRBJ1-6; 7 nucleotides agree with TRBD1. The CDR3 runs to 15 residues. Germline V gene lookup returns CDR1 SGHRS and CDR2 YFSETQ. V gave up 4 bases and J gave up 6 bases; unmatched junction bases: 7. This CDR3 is CASSREGAGNSPLHF. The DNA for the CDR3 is TGCGCCAGCAGCCGGGAGGGGGCAGGTAATTCACCCCTCCACTTT. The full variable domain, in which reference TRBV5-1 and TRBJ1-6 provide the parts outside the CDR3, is KAGVTQTPRYLIKTRGQQVTLSCSPISGHRSVSWYQQTPGQGLQFLFEYFSETQRNKGNFPGRFSGRQFSNSRSEMNVSTLELGDSALYLCASSREGAGNSPLHFGNGTRLTVT.

For the CDR3, the DNA is TGTGCCTGGAGTGGGCTAGCGGGAAAGAAGTCCTACGAGCAGTACTTC. Amino acids: CAWSGLAGKKSYEQYF. This chain uses TRBV30 with TRBJ2-7; 9 nucleotides align to TRBD2. In germline, CDR1 is GTSNPN, CDR2 SVGIG (reference sequence). CDR3 length equals 16 residues. V lost 1 base and J lost 1; bases outside the gene matches: 8.

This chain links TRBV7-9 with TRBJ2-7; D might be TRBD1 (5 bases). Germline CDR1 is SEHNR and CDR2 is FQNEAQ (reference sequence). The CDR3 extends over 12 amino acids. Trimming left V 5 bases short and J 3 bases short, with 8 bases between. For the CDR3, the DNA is TGTGCCAGCAGCATACAGGACTACGAGCAGTACGTC. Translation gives CASSIQDYEQYV.

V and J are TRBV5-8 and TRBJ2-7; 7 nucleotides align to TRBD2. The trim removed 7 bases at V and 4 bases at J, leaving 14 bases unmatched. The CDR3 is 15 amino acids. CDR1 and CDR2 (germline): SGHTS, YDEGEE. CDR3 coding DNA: TGTGCCAGCTACCCGGTAGGGCTAGCGGATTACGAGCAGTACTTC. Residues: CASYPVGLADYEQYF.

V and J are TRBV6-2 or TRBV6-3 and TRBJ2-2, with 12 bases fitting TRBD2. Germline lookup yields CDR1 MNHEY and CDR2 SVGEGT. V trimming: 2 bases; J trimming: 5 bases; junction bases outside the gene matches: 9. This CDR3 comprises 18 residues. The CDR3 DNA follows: TGTGCCAGCAGTTACCCTAGACTAGCGGGGGATGGGACCGGGGAGCTGTTTTTT. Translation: CASSYPRLAGDGTGELFF.

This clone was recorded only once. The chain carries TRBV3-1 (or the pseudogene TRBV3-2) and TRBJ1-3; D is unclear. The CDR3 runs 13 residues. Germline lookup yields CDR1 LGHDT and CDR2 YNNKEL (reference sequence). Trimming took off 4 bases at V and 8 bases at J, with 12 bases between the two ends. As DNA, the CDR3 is TGTGCCAGCAGCCTCCAGATTTTTGACACCATATATTTT. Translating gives CASSLQIFDTIYF.

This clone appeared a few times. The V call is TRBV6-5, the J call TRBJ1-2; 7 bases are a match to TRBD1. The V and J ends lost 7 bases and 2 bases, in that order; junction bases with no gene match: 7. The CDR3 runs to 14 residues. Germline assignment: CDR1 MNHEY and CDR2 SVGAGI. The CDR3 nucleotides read TGTGCCAGCACCAATTTCAGGGGGAACTATGGCTACACCTTC. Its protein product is CASTNFRGNYGYTF.

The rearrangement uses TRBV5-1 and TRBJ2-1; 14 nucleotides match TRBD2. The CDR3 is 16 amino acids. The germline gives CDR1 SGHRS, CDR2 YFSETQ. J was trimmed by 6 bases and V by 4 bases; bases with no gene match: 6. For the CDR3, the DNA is TGCGCCAGCAGCGTATCCGGGACTAGCGGGAGCAATGAGCAGTTCTTC. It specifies CASSVSGTSGSNEQFF.

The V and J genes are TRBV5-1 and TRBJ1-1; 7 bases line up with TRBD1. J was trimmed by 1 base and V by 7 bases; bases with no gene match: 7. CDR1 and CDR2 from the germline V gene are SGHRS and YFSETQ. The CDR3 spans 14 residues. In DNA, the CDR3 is TGCGCCAGCGCCAGGGACAGTGAGAACACTGAAGCTTTCTTT. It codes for CASARDSENTEAFF. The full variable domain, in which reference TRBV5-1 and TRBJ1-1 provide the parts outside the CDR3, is KAGVTQTPRYLIKTRGQQVTLSCSPISGHRSVSWYQQTPGQGLQFLFEYFSETQRNKGNFPGRFSGRQFSNSRSEMNVSTLELGDSALYLCASARDSENTEAFFGQGTRLTVV.

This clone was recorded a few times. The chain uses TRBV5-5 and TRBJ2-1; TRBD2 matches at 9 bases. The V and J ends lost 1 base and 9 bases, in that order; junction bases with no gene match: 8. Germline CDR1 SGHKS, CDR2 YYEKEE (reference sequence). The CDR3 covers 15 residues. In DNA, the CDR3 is TGTGCCAGCAGCTTGTACGTGACTAGCGGTGGTGAGCAGTTCTTC. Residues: CASSLYVTSGGEQFF.

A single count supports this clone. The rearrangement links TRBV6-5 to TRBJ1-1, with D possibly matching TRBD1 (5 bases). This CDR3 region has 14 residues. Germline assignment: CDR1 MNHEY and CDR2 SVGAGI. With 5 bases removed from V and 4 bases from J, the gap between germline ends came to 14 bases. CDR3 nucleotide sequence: TGTGCCAGCAGTCCGGGAGGGGCCATCACTGAAGCTTTCTTT. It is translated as CASSPGGAITEAFF.